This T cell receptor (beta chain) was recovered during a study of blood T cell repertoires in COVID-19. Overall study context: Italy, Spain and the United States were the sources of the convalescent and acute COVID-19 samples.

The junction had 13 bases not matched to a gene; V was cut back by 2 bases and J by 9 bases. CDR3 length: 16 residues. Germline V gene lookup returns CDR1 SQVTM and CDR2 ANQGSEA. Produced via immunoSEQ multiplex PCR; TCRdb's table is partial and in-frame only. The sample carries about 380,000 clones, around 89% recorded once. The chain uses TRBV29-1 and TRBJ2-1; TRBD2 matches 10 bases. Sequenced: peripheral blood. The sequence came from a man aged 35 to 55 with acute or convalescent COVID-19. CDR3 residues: CSVENLGLAGDGEQFF. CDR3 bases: TGCAGCGTTGAAAATCTGGGGCTAGCGGGAGATGGTGAGCAGTTCTTC.